These 27 T cell receptor beta chains were all obtained from the same sample, sequenced in a study of blood T cells in healthy people across ages. Together with a sample-barcoded 5' primer, a J-beta primer mix was included in a second PCR lasting roughly 7 to 11 cycles. From the 5' RACE reads, TCRdb called clonotypes with MiXCR, one entry per CDR3 protein. Of hundreds of thousands of distinct CDR3 sequences listed, under 25% were seen once; the top ten hold roughly 3.9%. The specimen was blood. Receptors were obtained from a man aged 70 or older in good health.

The chain uses TRBV10-3 and TRBJ2-5; D is ambiguous. The J call may be faulty, since TRBJ2-7 better matches the DNA end. This CDR3 region has 12 residues. CDR1 and CDR2 from the germline V gene are ENHRY and SYGVKD. CDR3 loop: CAISGQAYEQYF. The CDR3 nucleotides are TGTGCCATCAGTGGGCAAGCCTACGAGCAGTACTTC.

A word on this clonotype: A much larger clone is a single base away; this may be a read error. The genes are TRBV29-1 and TRBJ2-1; 14 bases agree with TRBD2. The better agreement between TRBJ2-7 and the DNA end casts doubt on the J call. The germline V gene has CDR1 SQVTM and CDR2 ANQGSEA. The length of the CDR3 is 17 residues. DNA for the CDR3: TGCAGCGTTAAATCCGGGACTAGCGGGAGCCCTCATGGGGAGCAGTACTTC. Translating gives CSVKSGTSGSPHGEQYF.

As concerns this clonotype: The junction does not match germline at one end; this may be a read error. This rearrangement joins TRBV7-9 to TRBJ2-1; TRBD2 agrees at 8 bases. Per the germline V gene, CDR1 is SEHNR and CDR2 is FQNEAQ (reference sequence). The CDR3 is 19 residues long. CDR3 region: CASSFLSWAGAGDDNEQFF. In nucleotides, the CDR3 is TGTGCCAGCAGCTTCCTTTCTTGGGCGGGAGCGGGAGATGACAATGAGCAATTCTTC.

This clonotype was seen repeatedly, ten times or more. The genes are TRBV11-2 and TRBJ2-1; D uncertain. Per germline, CDR1 SGHAT and CDR2 FQNNGV. The CDR3 covers 13 residues. V was clipped by 3 bases and J by 7 bases, with 10 bases between them. CDR3 sequence reads: CASSFVSPNEQFF. The CDR3 nucleotides read TGTGCCAGCAGCTTCGTTTCCCCGAATGAGCAGTTCTTC.

The table lists this clonotype with a few counts. The V gene is TRBV25-1, the J gene TRBJ1-4, with D perhaps TRBD1 (5 bases). CDR1 and CDR2 (germline): MGHDK, SYGVNS. The V and J ends lost 4 bases and 3 bases respectively, with 9 bases between them. There are 14 residues in the CDR3. CDR3: CASSVGTSNEKLFF. The CDR3, as DNA: TGTGCCAGCAGTGTCGGGACTTCTAATGAAAAACTGTTTTTT.

The rearrangement uses TRBV5-1 and TRBJ2-7, with no clear D. V lost 3 bases and J lost 2, with 9 bases in between. CDR1 and CDR2 (germline): SGHRS, YFSETQ. The CDR3 runs to 13 residues. The CDR3: CASSSDITYEQYF. CDR3 coding DNA: TGCGCCAGCAGCTCCGACATTACCTACGAGCAGTACTTC.

V and J are TRBV5-1 and TRBJ1-5; 8 nucleotides line up with TRBD1. Germline CDR1 SGHRS, CDR2 YFSETQ. This CDR3 has 14 amino acids. V dropped 4 bases and J dropped 11; count of bases not matched to a gene: 11. The CDR3 DNA follows: TGCGCCAGCAGCCCGGGACAGGAGCAGGGGGCCCAGCATTTT. Protein: CASSPGQEQGAQHF.

The V gene is TRBV7-8, the J gene TRBJ2-7; no firm D call. Trimming left V 3 bases short and J 0 bases short, with 9 bases between. CDR1 is SGHVS and CDR2 is FQNEAQ in the germline V gene. The CDR3 sequence is 14 residues long. CDR3 nucleotide sequence: TGTGCCAGCAGCTTGGGCAGTCTCTCCTACGAGCAGTACTTC. Its translation: CASSLGSLSYEQYF. Combining the CDR3 with reference TRBV7-8 and TRBJ2-7 gives the whole variable domain GAGVSQSPRYKVAKRGQDVALRCDPISGHVSLFWYQQALGQGPEFLTYFQNEAQLDKSGLPSDRFFAERPEGSVSTLKIQRTQQEDSAVYLCASSLGSLSYEQYFGPGTRLTVT.

The V and J genes are TRBV5-1 and TRBJ2-5; D may be TRBD2 (6 bases). Trimming shortened V by 3 bases and J by 6 bases, and 12 bases separated the two germline ends. The CDR3 sequence is 13 residues long. Germline CDR1 SGHRS, CDR2 YFSETQ. Written as DNA, the CDR3 is TGCGCCAGCAGCTGGGAGGCCGGCAAGACCCAGTACTTC. It codes for CASSWEAGKTQYF.

The chain carries TRBV25-1 and TRBJ2-1; 8 bases fit TRBD2. The CDR3 extends over 16 amino acids. Germline-derived CDR1 and CDR2 are MGHDK and SYGVNS. Trimming took 5 bases from V and 2 from J; bases not matched to a gene: 8. CDR3 amino acids: CASSPSGRGTYNEQFF. The DNA for the CDR3 is TGTGCCAGCAGTCCAAGCGGGAGAGGGACCTACAATGAGCAGTTCTTC.

This clonotype came up a few times. The chain is built from TRBV9 and TRBJ2-7; tentatively, D is TRBD2 (5 bases). This CDR3 has 15 residues. V was shortened by 3 bases and J by 2 bases, with 15 bases between the two germline ends. CDR1 SGDLS and CDR2 YYNGEE come from the germline V gene. CDR3 nucleotides: TGTGCCAGCAGCGCCAACCCGGGAAGCCCCTACGAGCAGTACTTC. Protein product: CASSANPGSPYEQYF.

V is TRBV7-2 and J is TRBJ2-5; D unresolved. The CDR3 is 15 amino acids. From germline, CDR1 is SGHTA and CDR2 FQGNSA. The germline V and J ends were trimmed by 5 bases and 2 bases, with 15 bases remaining between them. Written as DNA, the CDR3 is TGTGCCAGCAGCCCCTCGAGGAGCTCACAAGAGACCCAGTACTTC. It specifies CASSPSRSSQETQYF.

This clonotype appeared a few times. The CDR3 nucleotides are TGCAGCGTTTCCACAGCTAGCTATGGCTACACCTTC. As protein: CSVSTASYGYTF. The rearrangement uses TRBV29-1 and TRBJ1-2; D ambiguous. V gave up 5 bases and J gave up 4 bases, with 11 bases separating them. In germline, CDR1 is SQVTM, CDR2 ANQGSEA. The CDR3 consists of 12 residues.

This chain links TRBV7-2 with TRBJ2-3, with TRBD2 identical over 11 bases. The V gene end was trimmed by 6 bases and the J gene end by 6 bases; junction bases not matched to a gene: 11. Germline loops: CDR1 SGHTA, CDR2 FQGNSA. This CDR3 region has 16 residues. The CDR3 sequence is CASRITSGSMSDTQYF. The CDR3 coding sequence is TGTGCCAGCAGGATTACTAGCGGGAGTATGTCCGATACGCAGTATTTT.

This clonotype was seen a handful of times. The chain recombines TRBV13 with TRBJ2-4, with D unclear. CDR3 length equals 16 residues. CDR1 PRHDT and CDR2 FYEKMQ come from the germline V gene (reference sequence). The V end lost 5 bases, the J end lost 0 bases, and 14 bases lay between the germline ends. This chain's CDR3 is CASSPSRSRAKNIQYF. The CDR3 DNA reads TGTGCCAGCAGCCCGAGTAGATCGAGAGCCAAAAACATTCAGTACTTC. Full variable domain (missing parts from reference TRBV13 and TRBJ2-4): AAGVIQSPRHLIKEKRETATLKCYPIPRHDTVYWYQQGPGQDPQFLISFYEKMQSDKGSIPDRFSAQQFSDYHSELNMSSLELGDSALYFCASSPSRSRAKNIQYFGAGTRLSVL.

This chain joins TRBV9 and TRBJ2-1; D may be TRBD1 (6 bases). CDR1 is SGDLS, CDR2 YYNGEE, per germline. The CDR3 totals 16 residues. V shed 0 bases and J shed 4 bases, with 14 bases lying between them. The CDR3 region is CASSVALRTDYNEQFF. The DNA of the CDR3 is TGTGCCAGCAGCGTAGCACTGAGGACAGATTACAATGAGCAGTTCTTC. The whole variable domain, filled in from reference TRBV9 and TRBJ2-1, reads DSGVTQTPKHLITATGQRVTLRCSPRSGDLSVYWYQQSLDQGLQFLIQYYNGEERAKGNILERFSAQQFPDLHSELNLSSLELGDSALYFCASSVALRTDYNEQFFGPGTRLTVL.

This clonotype was detected many times. The J gene is TRBJ2-2, the V gene TRBV9, with TRBD1 matching 9 bases. The CDR3 length is 17 residues. Unmatched junction bases numbered 6, after V lost 0 bases and J lost 3 bases. Germline V gives CDR1 SGDLS, CDR2 YYNGEE. DNA for the CDR3: TGTGCCAGCAGCGTAGAGCGGGACAGGGAGTACACCGGGGAGCTGTTTTTT. It translates to CASSVERDREYTGELFF.

In this sample, this clonotype turned up a few times. This rearrangement joins TRBV27 to TRBJ1-1; 8 positions match TRBD1. The CDR3 loop spans 14 amino acids. Germline CDR1 MNHEY, CDR2 SMNVEV (reference sequence). The J segment lost 4 bases and the V segment lost 4 bases, leaving 5 bases of the junction unmatched. As DNA, the CDR3 is TGTGCCAGCAGTTCTTCAGGGGGCCTCACTGAAGCTTTCTTT. It is translated as CASSSSGGLTEAFF.

The chain employs TRBV7-8 and TRBJ2-5; the D gene is possibly TRBD1 (5 bases). V was shortened by 3 bases and J by 3 bases, with 17 bases between the two germline ends. The V gene's germline CDR1 is SGHVS and CDR2 FQNEAQ. The CDR3 length is 16 residues. CDR3 nucleotides: TGTGCCAGCAGCTTCGGGCAGGGTATAGTAAAAGAGACCCAGTACTTC. Translating it yields CASSFGQGIVKETQYF.

This rearrangement joins TRBV7-8 to TRBJ2-1; 7 bases map to TRBD2. CDR3 length: 14 amino acids. CDR1 is SGHVS and CDR2 is FQNEAQ in the germline V gene. J was trimmed by 6 bases and V by 1 base; bases with no gene match: 3. The CDR3 nucleotides read TGTGCCAGCAGCTTAGTCGGGGGGATCAATGAGCAGTTCTTC. Translation gives CASSLVGGINEQFF.

A few counts support this clonotype. The V call is TRBV6-2 or TRBV6-3, the J call TRBJ2-5; no reliable D call. Per the germline V gene, CDR1 is MNHEY and CDR2 is SVGEGT. This CDR3 region has 13 residues. Trimming shortened V by 6 bases and J by 1 base, and 9 bases separated the two germline ends. CDR3 residues: CASRRPSQETQYF. CDR3 DNA: TGTGCCAGCAGACGACCTTCCCAAGAGACCCAGTACTTC.

Worth noting for this clonotype: The junction does not match germline at one end; this may be a read error. The chain joins TRBV2 to TRBJ2-3; TRBD2 aligns across 10 bases. CDR1 is SNHLY, CDR2 FYNNEI, per germline. This CDR3 region has 14 residues. CDR3 nucleotide sequence: TGTGCCAGCAGCAGCGGGAGGGACACAGATACGCAGTGTTTT. It is translated as CASSSGRDTDTQCF.

Only a few counts were recorded for this clonotype. The chain links TRBV29-1 to TRBJ2-1, with 7 bases that match TRBD2. The germline V gene has CDR1 SQVTM and CDR2 ANQGSEA. V lost 4 bases to trimming and J lost 6 bases; unmatched junction nucleotides: 6. This CDR3 has 13 residues. The CDR3 DNA is TGCAGCGTTGTCCGGACTAGGGCCAATGAGCAGTTCTTC. Residues: CSVVRTRANEQFF.

This clonotype has a handful of counts. V and J are TRBV19 and TRBJ2-5; 12 bases fit TRBD2. The DNA end favors TRBJ2-1, so the J call may be wrong. This CDR3 contains 16 residues. Germline V gene lookup returns CDR1 LNHDA and CDR2 SQIVND (reference sequence). The CDR3 region has the DNA TGTGCCAGTAGTATTACTAGCGGGAGGAAAAGCAATGAGCAGTTCTTC. This encodes CASSITSGRKSNEQFF.

The chain employs TRBV6-2 or TRBV6-3 and TRBJ2-3; TRBD2 aligns across 10 bases. The V gene end was trimmed by 4 bases and the J gene end by 9 bases; junction bases not matched to a gene: 7. Germline loops: CDR1 MNHEY, CDR2 SVGEGT. There are 14 residues in the CDR3. The CDR3, as DNA: TGTGCCAGCAGTTCCGCAGGACTAGCGGCAACGCAGTATTTT. Encoded protein: CASSSAGLAATQYF.

This clonotype has a count of ten or more. The V gene is TRBV7-2, the J gene TRBJ2-7; D is ambiguous. CDR1 is SGHTA, CDR2 FQGNSA, per germline. V shed 5 bases and J shed 6 bases, with 11 bases lying between them. This CDR3 spans 12 amino acids. CDR3 DNA sequence: TGTGCCAGCAGCCCTACCGGACGCGAGCAGTACTTC. It translates to CASSPTGREQYF.

On this clonotype: At one of its ends the junction is not consistent with the germline gene, which may arise from a read error. The rearrangement links TRBV12-3 or TRBV12-4 to TRBJ2-1; D call uncertain. This CDR3 is 15 amino acids long. The CDR3 nucleotides are TGTGCCAGCAGCCCAGATCTAGGCCCCTACAATCAGCAGTTCTTC. It encodes CASSPDLGPYNQQFF.